This is a list of T cell receptor beta chains from one sample in a study of shared clonotypes between healthy human individuals. The repertoire was sequenced with immunoSEQ multiplex PCR; TCRdb's copy has only in-frame clones and lacks some. The sample includes approximately 2.5 million clones, over 85% of them seen just once. The specimen sequenced was naive CD4+ T cells from PBMCs. The source of these receptors is a man between 18 and 29 years old in good health. Some clones in this sample may be carry-over from other donors' samples. The conserved cysteine and the conserved F or W are not part of the CDR3 here. The order of the fields is D gene, V gene, clone size, CDR3 protein. D genes are given only for firm matches. Expanded clones get a size class; other rows say once, few or many, or leave the size out.

NA | TRBV6-6 | NA | ASTGGTEAF
NA | TRBV7-7 | NA | ASSVDPAGETQY
NA | TRBV7-9 | NA | ASSLGYGYSNQPQH
NA | TRBV7-9 | few | ASSKSGLHGELF
NA | TRBV7-9 | NA | ASSPGRWNEQF
NA | TRBV4-1 | NA | ASSPSPVEGYEQY
NA | TRBV6-5 | NA | ASSWSENTEAF
TRBD2 | TRBV19 | NA | ASSIRSSGSQETQY
NA | TRBV25-1 | NA | ASSDGRGTDTQY
TRBD1 | TRBV6-1 | NA | ASRITGTGGQPQH
NA | TRBV29-1 | NA | SLEPGGNGYT
NA | TRBV18 | NA | ASSLWQANYEQY
NA | TRBV11-2 | NA | ASSFRGFTGSKNTGELF
TRBD1 | TRBV5-6 | NA | ASSLDRAYFGPHIYEQY
TRBD2 | TRBV7-3 | NA | ASSSGTRMANEQF
NA | TRBV27 | NA | ASSETGIDTQY
TRBD1 | TRBV10-3 | NA | AIAGTGGGTGELF
NA | TRBV5-1 | NA | ASKAPSSYEQY
TRBD1 | TRBV5-1 | NA | ASSSTGANTEAF
TRBD1 | TRBV28 | few | ASSPSGQGAQPQH